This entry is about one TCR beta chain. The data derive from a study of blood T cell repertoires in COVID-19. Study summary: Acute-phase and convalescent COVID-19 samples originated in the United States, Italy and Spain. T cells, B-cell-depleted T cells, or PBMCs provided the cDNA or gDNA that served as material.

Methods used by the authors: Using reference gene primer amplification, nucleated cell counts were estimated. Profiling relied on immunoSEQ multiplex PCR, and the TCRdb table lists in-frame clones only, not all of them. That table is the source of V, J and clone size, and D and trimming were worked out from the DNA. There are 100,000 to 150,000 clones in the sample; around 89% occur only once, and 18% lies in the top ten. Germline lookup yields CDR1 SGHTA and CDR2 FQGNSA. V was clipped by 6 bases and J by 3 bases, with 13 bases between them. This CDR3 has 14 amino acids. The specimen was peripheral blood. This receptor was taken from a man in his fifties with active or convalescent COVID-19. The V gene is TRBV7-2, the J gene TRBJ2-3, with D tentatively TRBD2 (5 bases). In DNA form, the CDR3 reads TGTGCCAGCAGTTGGGCCGGCGGGACAGATACGCAGTATTTT. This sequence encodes CASSWAGGTDTQYF.